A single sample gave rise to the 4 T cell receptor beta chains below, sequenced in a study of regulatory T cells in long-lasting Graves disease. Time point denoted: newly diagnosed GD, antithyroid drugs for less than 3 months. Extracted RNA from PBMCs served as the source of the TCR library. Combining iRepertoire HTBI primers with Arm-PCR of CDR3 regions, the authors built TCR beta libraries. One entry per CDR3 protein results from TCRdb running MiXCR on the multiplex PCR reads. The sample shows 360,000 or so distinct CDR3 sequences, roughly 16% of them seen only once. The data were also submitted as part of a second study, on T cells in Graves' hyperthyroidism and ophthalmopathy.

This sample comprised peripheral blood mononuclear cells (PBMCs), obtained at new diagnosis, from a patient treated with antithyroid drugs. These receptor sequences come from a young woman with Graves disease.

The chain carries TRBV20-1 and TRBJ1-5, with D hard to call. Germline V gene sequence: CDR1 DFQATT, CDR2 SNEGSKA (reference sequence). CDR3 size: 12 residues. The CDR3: CRAAWDRQPQHF. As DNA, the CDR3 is TGCAGAGCGGCCTGGGATCGTCAGCCCCAGCATTTT.

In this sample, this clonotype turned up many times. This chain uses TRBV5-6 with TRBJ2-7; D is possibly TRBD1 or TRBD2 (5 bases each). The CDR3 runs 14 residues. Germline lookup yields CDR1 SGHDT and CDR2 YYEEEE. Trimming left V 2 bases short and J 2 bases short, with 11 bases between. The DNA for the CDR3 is TGTGCCAGCAGCTTCGTCCGGGACCCCTACGAGCAGTACTTC. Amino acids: CASSFVRDPYEQYF.

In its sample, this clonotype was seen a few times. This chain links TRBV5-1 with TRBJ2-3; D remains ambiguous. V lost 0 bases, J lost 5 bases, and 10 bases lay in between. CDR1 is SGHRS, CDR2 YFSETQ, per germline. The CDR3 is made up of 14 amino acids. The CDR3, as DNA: TGCGCCAGCAGCTTGGTGCGAGGTAGAGATACGCAGTATTTT. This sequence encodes CASSLVRGRDTQYF.

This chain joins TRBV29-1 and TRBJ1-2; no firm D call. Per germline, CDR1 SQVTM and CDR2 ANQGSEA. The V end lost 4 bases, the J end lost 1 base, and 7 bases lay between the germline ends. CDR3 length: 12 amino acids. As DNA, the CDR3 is TGCAGCGTTGTGGGCCTTAACTATGGCTACACCTTC. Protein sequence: CSVVGLNYGYTF. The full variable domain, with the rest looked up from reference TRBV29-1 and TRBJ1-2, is SAVISQKPSRDICQRGTSLTIQCQVDSQVTMMFWYRQQPGQSLTLIATANQGSEATYESGFVIDKFPISRPNLTFSTLTVSNMSPEDSSIYLCSVVGLNYGYTFGSGTRLTVV.